The 15 T cell receptor beta chains in this list originate from one sample, sequenced in a study of T cells in Graves' hyperthyroidism and ophthalmopathy. Amplified regions were TCR beta CDR3 sequences from RNA transcripts. The primer set for the first-round RT-PCR of the TCR CDR3 was HTBI. TCRdb independently ran MiXCR on the multiplex PCR reads; one entry per CDR3 protein. Among about 290,000 distinct CDR3 sequences listed, approximately 13% were seen once. The sequenced sample consisted of blood. The receptors come from a woman in her 40s with Graves' hyperthyroidism.

This clonotype was counted ten times or more. J is TRBJ2-5 and V is TRBV5-8; possibly TRBD1 for D (5 bases). The germline gives CDR1 SGHTS, CDR2 YDEGEE. Trimming left V 5 bases short and J 4 bases short, with 12 bases between. The CDR3 contains 13 residues. CDR3 DNA: TGTGCCAGCAGGGACCCCAGGGCAGAGACCCAGTACTTC. It encodes CASRDPRAETQYF. Looking up the rest from reference TRBV5-8 and TRBJ2-5 gives the full variable domain: EAGVTQSPTHLIKTRGQQATLRCSPISGHTSVYWYQQALGLGLQFLLWYDEGEERNRGNFPPRFSGRQFPNYSSELNVNALELEDSALYLCASRDPRAETQYFGPGTRLLVL.

This clonotype was detected only a few times. The rearrangement joins TRBV19 to TRBJ2-7; TRBD1 matches at 9 bases. V lost 5 bases and J lost 3; bases outside the gene matches: 8. The length of the CDR3 is 15 residues. The germline V gene has CDR1 LNHDA and CDR2 SQIVND (reference sequence). The CDR3 sequence: CASSYSGTGYYEQYF. The CDR3 coding sequence is TGTGCCAGTAGTTACTCCGGGACAGGGTACTACGAGCAGTACTTC.

There are a few counts of this clonotype. V gene TRBV7-9 combines with J gene TRBJ2-7; D is perhaps TRBD2 (6 bases). The length of the CDR3 is 14 residues. Germline values: CDR1 SEHNR, CDR2 FQNEAQ (reference sequence). V lost 6 bases and J 4 bases, leaving 16 bases between the germline ends. This CDR3 reads CASSREAGRYEQYF. CDR3 nucleotides: TGTGCCAGCAGTAGGGAGGCAGGACGGTACGAGCAGTACTTC.

The CDR3 loop is CSARVASGYEQYF. The CDR3 DNA reads TGCAGTGCTAGAGTGGCTAGCGGGTACGAGCAGTACTTC. The rearrangement joins TRBV20-1 to TRBJ2-7; TRBD2 aligns across 8 bases. Trimming at V came to 1 base and at J to 4 bases, leaving 3 bases not matched to a gene. The CDR3 spans 13 residues. CDR1 is DFQATT and CDR2 is SNEGSKA in the germline V gene (reference sequence).

The table lists this clonotype with many counts. V and J are TRBV7-2 and TRBJ1-1; the D gene is possibly TRBD1 (5 bases). Germline CDR1 reads SGHTA; CDR2 reads FQGNSA. CDR3 size: 11 residues. The V end lost 3 bases, the J end lost 10 bases, and 9 bases lay between the germline ends. Here the CDR3 DNA reads TGTGCCAGCAGCTTCGGCGGGGGAGCTTTCTTT. Protein: CASSFGGGAFF.

This clonotype was counted many times. This chain uses TRBV12-5 with TRBJ1-5, with D unresolved. The V gene lost 1 base and the J gene lost 8 bases, with 6 bases spanning the gap. In germline, CDR1 is LGHNT, CDR2 FRNRAP. The CDR3 totals 12 residues. For the CDR3, the DNA is TGTGCTAGTGGTTTGGGTGAGGAGCCCCAGCATTTT. This gives the protein CASGLGEEPQHF.

This chain connects TRBV28 to TRBJ2-5; 16 bases are a match to TRBD2. V lost 5 bases, J lost 5 bases, and 14 bases stayed unmatched. The CDR3 is 19 amino acids. Germline V gene sequence: CDR1 MDHEN, CDR2 SYDVKM. CDR3 in amino acids: CASSTGLAGGSGARETQYF. The CDR3 bases are TGTGCCAGCAGTACGGGACTAGCGGGAGGGAGTGGGGCACGCGAGACCCAGTACTTC.

This clonotype was seen a few times. This sequence joins TRBV6-1 and TRBJ2-3, with TRBD2 identical over 7 bases. Germline-derived CDR1 and CDR2 are MNHNS and SASEGT. The CDR3 length is 13 residues. The junction had 6 bases not matched to a gene; V was cut back by 5 bases and J by 7 bases. The CDR3 nucleotides read TGTGCCAGCAGTAGCGGGGTATTTTATACGCAGTATTTT. It is translated as CASSSGVFYTQYF.

The chain has TRBV19 and TRBJ1-2; maybe TRBD1 (6 bases). Trimming pared 6 bases from V and 4 bases from J, leaving 18 bases between. Germline CDR1 reads LNHDA; CDR2 reads SQIVND (reference sequence). The CDR3 consists of 15 residues. CDR3 in amino acids: CASSSRGGNAYGYTF. In DNA, the CDR3 is TGTGCCAGTAGCTCTAGGGGGGGAAACGCCTATGGCTACACCTTC.

A remark on this clonotype: Germline and junction disagree at one end, which may indicate a read error. The chain carries TRBV11-3 and TRBJ1-2; 8 nucleotides match TRBD1. CDR1 is SGHNT and CDR2 is YENEEA in the germline V gene. This CDR3 has 15 amino acids. As DNA, the CDR3 is TGTGTCAGCAGCGTACAGGGGGAATCTAACTATGGCTACACCTTC. It codes for CVSSVQGESNYGYTF.

As for this clonotype: A much larger clone differs from this one at a single base, so this may be a read error. The chain employs TRBV6-2 or TRBV6-3 and TRBJ1-5; weak D call: TRBD1 (5 bases). This CDR3 spans 15 amino acids. Germline CDR1 reads MNHEY; CDR2 reads SVGEGT. The chain's CDR3 is CASVKGTFSNQPRHF. The CDR3 coding sequence is TGTGCCAGCGTTAAAGGGACCTTTAGCAATCAGCCCCGGCATTTT.

The rearrangement uses TRBV27 and TRBJ2-7, with 7 bases matching TRBD1. Germline V gene data show CDR1 as MNHEY and CDR2 as SMNVEV (reference sequence). CDR3 size: 14 residues. The junction had 14 bases not matched to a gene; V was cut back by 10 bases and J by 5 bases. CDR3 DNA: TGTGCCACCGGTCTGGCCAGGGGGTTTGACGAGCAGTACTTC. This codes for CATGLARGFDEQYF.

This clonotype was detected many times. Here the CDR3 DNA reads TGTGCCACCAGTGATTCCGGGGGGGCCTTTATAGCGGAGACCTACAATGAGCAGTTCTTC. Amino acid sequence: CATSDSGGAFIAETYNEQFF. The chain uses TRBV24-1 and TRBJ2-1, with 8 bases fitting TRBD2. J was trimmed by 2 bases and V by 2 bases; bases with no gene match: 16. This CDR3 is built from 20 residues. Germline assignment: CDR1 KGHDR and CDR2 SFDVKD.

This chain uses TRBV7-2 with TRBJ2-7; D is unresolved. V lost 5 bases and J lost 1, with 6 bases in between. This CDR3 has 12 amino acids. From germline, CDR1 is SGHTA and CDR2 FQGNSA. The CDR3 spells CASSKNSYEQYF. CDR3 DNA: TGTGCCAGCAGCAAAAATTCCTACGAGCAGTACTTC. The complete variable domain, with remaining parts taken from reference TRBV7-2 and TRBJ2-7, reads GAGVSQSPSNKVTEKGKDVELRCDPISGHTALYWYRQSLGQGLEFLIYFQGNSAPDKSGLPSDRFSAERTGGSVSTLTIQRTQQEDSAVYLCASSKNSYEQYFGPGTRLTVT.

Remarks on this clonotype: A read error may account for a junction end that differs from germline. This sequence joins TRBV7-9 and TRBJ1-3; no clear D gene. The CDR3 length is 16 residues. CDR1 is SEHNR and CDR2 is FQNEAQ in the germline V gene (reference sequence). The CDR3 DNA sequence: TGTGCCAGCAGCTTAGAAGTTGCAGCTACTGGCAACACCATATATTTT. Protein product: CASSLEVAATGNTIYF.